This record looks at one T cell receptor beta chain sequence and its context. This sample stems from a study of T cell changes during pregnancy in multiple sclerosis. The table came from immunoSEQ multiplex PCR; TCRdb's copy has only in-frame clones and leaves some out. The sample lists over 90,000 clones; roughly nine tenths were seen once. The V and J ends lost 6 bases and 2 bases respectively, with 14 bases between them. CDR1 MNHEY and CDR2 SMNVEV come from the germline V gene (reference sequence). The CDR3 is 14 residues long. The rearrangement links TRBV27 to TRBJ2-7, with a weak D call TRBD1 (5 bases). This specimen was peripheral blood, taken after pregnancy. The receptor comes from a female donor with multiple sclerosis, enrolled in a pregnancy study. Here the CDR3 DNA reads TGTGCCAGCAGCCTGACGGACAACCCCTACGAGCAGTACTTC. It translates to CASSLTDNPYEQYF.